This T cell receptor beta chain was obtained from a study of blood T cell repertoires in COVID-19 (TCRdb year 2020). Background on the whole study: The collaborator samples originated in the United States, Italy and Spain and spanned the acute and convalescent phases of COVID-19. The repertoires were released in a freely available public database meant as a resource for research on the immune response to SARS-CoV-2. Where available, HLA class I and class II types were taken from metadata supplied by the sample provider and were not determined by assay-based typing. The dataset comprised deeply sampled blood TCRbeta repertoires from subjects exposed to, actively infected with, or recovered from COVID-19. Nearly every sample came with metadata listing a de-identified subject ID, COVID-19 status, age in years and sex. The samples were drawn from two sources: the first 160 participants of the ongoing ImmuneRACE study, and 1,000 to 1,500 subjects contributed by 6 global collaborators. The prospective study material was composed of cDNA or gDNA derived from T cells, B-cell-depleted T cells, or PBMCs.

Whole blood was collected in K2EDTA tubes by collaborating institutions according to the institutions' own protocols. For TCRbeta analysis, collaborators shipped samples in one of three forms: frozen whole blood, isolated PBMCs, or DNA extracted from either of those sample types. With respect to this clone: Its antigen target is currently unknown. No base-level quality is on record; no much larger clone is a single base apart.

The immunoSEQ Assay, a bias-controlled multiplex PCR, was used to amplify TCRbeta CDR3 regions from genomic DNA. On the study's bioinformatics: The number of nucleated cells in each sample was estimated from the amplification of reference gene primers within the assay. Sequence reads were collapsed and filtered to measure the absolute abundance of every unique TCRbeta CDR3 rearrangement. For each sample, productive Simpson clonality was calculated as the square root of Simpson's diversity index over productive rearrangements. TCRdb holds this immuneACCESS table with in-frame rearrangements only. Some clones are missing; in checked studies, unresolved V genes explain under half, and the rest has no known cause. V and J calls and clone size are copied from that table; D and trimming were computed from the DNA. The sample profile shows 150,000 or so clones; approximately 84% of them were found once. The ten biggest clones cover 3% to 4.5% of the sample.

The investigation overall reported the following: Clinical and demographic metadata were provided uncurated, with the amount varying by source and participant.

CDR1 and CDR2, looked up from the germline V gene, are MRHNA and SNTAGT. From cysteine to phenylalanine, the CDR3 is 14 amino acids long. Left in the record is the CDR3 DNA by itself, 42 bases read in frame from the first base. The junction shows trimming of 6 bases on V and 1 base on J, and the gene matches do not reach 5 bases of it. The V and J genes are TRBV6-4 and TRBJ1-1; the central 7 bases match TRBD1. Sequencing was performed on peripheral blood. This receptor was identified in an older woman with acute or convalescent COVID-19. CDR3 loop: CASRAQGSNTEAFF. The sequence in DNA is TGTGCCAGCAGGGCACAGGGGTCGAACACTGAAGCTTTCTTT.